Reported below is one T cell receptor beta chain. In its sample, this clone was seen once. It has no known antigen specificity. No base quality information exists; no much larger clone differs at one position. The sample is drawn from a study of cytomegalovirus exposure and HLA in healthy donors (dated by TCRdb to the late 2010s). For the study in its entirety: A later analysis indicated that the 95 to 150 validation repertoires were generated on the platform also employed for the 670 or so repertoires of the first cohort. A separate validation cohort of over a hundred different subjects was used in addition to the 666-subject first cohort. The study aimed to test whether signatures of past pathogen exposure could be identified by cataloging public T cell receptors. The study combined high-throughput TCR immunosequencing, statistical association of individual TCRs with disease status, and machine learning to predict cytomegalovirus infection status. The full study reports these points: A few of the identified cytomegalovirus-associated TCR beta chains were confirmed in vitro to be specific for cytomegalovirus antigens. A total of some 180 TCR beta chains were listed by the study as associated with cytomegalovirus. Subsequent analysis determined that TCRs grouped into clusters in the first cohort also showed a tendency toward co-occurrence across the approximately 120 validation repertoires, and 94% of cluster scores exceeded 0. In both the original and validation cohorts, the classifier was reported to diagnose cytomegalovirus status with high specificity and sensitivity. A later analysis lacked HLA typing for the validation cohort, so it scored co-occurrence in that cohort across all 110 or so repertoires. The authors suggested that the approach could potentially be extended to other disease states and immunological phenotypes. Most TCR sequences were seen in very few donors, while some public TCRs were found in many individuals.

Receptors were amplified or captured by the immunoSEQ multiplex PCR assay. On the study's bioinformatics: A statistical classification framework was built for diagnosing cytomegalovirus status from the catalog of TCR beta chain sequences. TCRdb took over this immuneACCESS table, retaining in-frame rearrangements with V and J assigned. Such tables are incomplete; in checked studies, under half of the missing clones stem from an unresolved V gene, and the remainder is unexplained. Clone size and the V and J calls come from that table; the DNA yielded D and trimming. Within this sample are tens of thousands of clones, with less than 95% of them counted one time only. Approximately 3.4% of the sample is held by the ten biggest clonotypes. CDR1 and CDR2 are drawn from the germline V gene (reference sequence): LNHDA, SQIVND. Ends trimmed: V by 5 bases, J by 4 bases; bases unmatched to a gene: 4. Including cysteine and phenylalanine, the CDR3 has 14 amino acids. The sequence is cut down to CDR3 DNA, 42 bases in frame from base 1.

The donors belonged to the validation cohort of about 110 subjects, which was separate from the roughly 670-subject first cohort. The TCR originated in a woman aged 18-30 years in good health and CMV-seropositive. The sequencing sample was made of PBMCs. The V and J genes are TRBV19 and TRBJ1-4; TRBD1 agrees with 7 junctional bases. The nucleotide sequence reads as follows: TGTGCCAGTAGTGTGGGACAGCTTAATGAAAAACTGTTTTTT. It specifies CASSVGQLNEKLFF.